This T cell receptor beta chain came from a study of cytomegalovirus exposure and HLA in healthy donors. CDR1 is MGHRA and CDR2 is YSYEKL in the germline V gene. This CDR3 has 15 amino acids. J lost 2 bases, V lost 2 bases, and 6 bases had no gene match. Study-wide results and caveats: Near-uniform donor sequencing depth was presumed by presence/absence analyses. Investigators reported some 150 TCR beta chains as tied to cytomegalovirus.

PCR employed 60 Vbeta and 13 Jbeta primers. Clones were read by immunoSEQ multiplex PCR, and TCRdb kept only the in-frame ones, dropping some. The sample shows 200,000 or so clones, 65% to 85% of them seen only once. Turning to this clone: What it binds is not known.

The sequence was obtained from a woman aged 25 to 39 in good health and CMV-seropositive. Source material: PBMCs. This rearrangement joins TRBV4-1 to TRBJ2-7; 7 bases map to TRBD1. The CDR3 sequence: CASSQLSGTAYEQYF. CDR3 in DNA: TGCGCCAGCAGCCAACTATCCGGGACAGCCTACGAGCAGTACTTC.